This T cell receptor beta chain was recovered during a study of T cell clonotyping in hematopoietic cell transplantation. Libraries were prepared by immunoSEQ multiplex PCR; TCRdb keeps only in-frame clonotypes and omits some of them. The table records 65,000 to 80,000 clones, around 96% of them present only once. The time point is: recipient sample about 28 days before transplant, after cytoreduction. Trimming stripped 3 bases from V and 1 base from J, with 9 bases between. From germline, CDR1 is MDHEN and CDR2 SYDVKM. The CDR3 loop spans 14 amino acids. The receptor's source is a woman between 45 and 60 years old with acute myeloid leukemia. Some clones in this sample may be carry-over from other donors' samples. This sample comprised peripheral blood mononuclear cells, obtained before stem cell transplant. The chain links TRBV28 to TRBJ1-1; D is perhaps TRBD1 (5 bases). The CDR3 DNA sequence: TGTGCCAGCAGTTTGCAGGGTCCGAACACTGAAGCTTTCTTT. Encoded protein: CASSLQGPNTEAFF.